This record concerns one T cell receptor beta chain sequence. Its antigen is not known. The donors, nominally healthy at sampling, likely had unrecorded immune exposures. This sample stems from a study of cytomegalovirus exposure and HLA in healthy donors. Study conclusions and caveats: A later analysis found most CMV-associated TCR beta chains apparently HLA-restricted. Association of approximately 16,000 TCR beta sequences with HLA alleles was found at 0.05 false discovery rate in a later analysis. Earlier analysis looked at TCR beta V segments, and most were productive about 90% or about 30% of the time.

PCR involved 60 Vbeta and 13 Jbeta primers. TCRdb's table, derived via immunoSEQ multiplex PCR, lists solely in-frame clones and lacks some. Recorded for this sample: 200,000 to 250,000 clones. Germline V gene data show CDR1 as SGHVS and CDR2 as FNYEAQ. The ends lost 1 base at V and 2 bases at J; junction bases unmatched: 3. The CDR3 extends over 16 amino acids. Material for sequencing was PBMCs. This chain connects TRBV7-6 to TRBJ1-4, with 8 bases matching TRBD1. This receptor was identified in a woman aged 30 to 39 in good health and CMV-seropositive. The CDR3: CASSLGAGGTNEKLFF. The CDR3 nucleotides read TGTGCCAGCAGCTTAGGGGCAGGGGGCACTAATGAAAAACTGTTTTTT.